The source of this T cell receptor beta chain is a study of T cell responses to AZD1222 COVID-19 vaccine. Overall study: Timing groups of about 4 and about 12 weeks for second doses were pooled. The study, taken as a whole, reports: Most donors were white British, females outnumbered males, and clonal diversity was possibly underestimated.

The data were produced by immunoSEQ multiplex PCR, yet TCRdb's version contains in-frame clones alone and is incomplete. The sample has roughly 120,000 clones, around 90% seen once; the top ten hold about 5.2%. Germline V gene lookup returns CDR1 SGHRS and CDR2 YFSETQ. CDR3 length: 15 amino acids. V was trimmed by 4 bases and J by 4 bases, leaving 14 bases between them. Comment on this clone: Its specificity is unknown.

The chain couples TRBV5-1 to TRBJ2-2, with TRBD1 as a possible D gene (6 bases). This sample comprised peripheral blood, obtained on day 0 of AZD1222 vaccination. This receptor was taken from an adult in good health. The CDR3 reads CASSRTGPGTGELFF. For the CDR3, the DNA is TGCGCCAGCAGCCGTACAGGGCCGGGCACCGGGGAGCTGTTTTTT.